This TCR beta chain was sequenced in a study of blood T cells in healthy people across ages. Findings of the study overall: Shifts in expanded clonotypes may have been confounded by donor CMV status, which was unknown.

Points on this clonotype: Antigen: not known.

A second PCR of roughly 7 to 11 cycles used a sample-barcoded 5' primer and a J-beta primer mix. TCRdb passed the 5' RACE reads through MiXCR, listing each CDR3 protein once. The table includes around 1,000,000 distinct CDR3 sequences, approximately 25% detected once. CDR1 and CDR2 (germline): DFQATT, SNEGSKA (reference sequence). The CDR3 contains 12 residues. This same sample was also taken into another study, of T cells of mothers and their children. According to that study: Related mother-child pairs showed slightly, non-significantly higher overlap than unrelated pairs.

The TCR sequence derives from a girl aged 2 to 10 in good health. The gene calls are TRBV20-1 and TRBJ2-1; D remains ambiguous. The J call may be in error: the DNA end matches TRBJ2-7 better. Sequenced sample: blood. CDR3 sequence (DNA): TGCAGTGCTAATAAGGGCGAAGGCGAGCAGTACTTC. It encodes CSANKGEGEQYF.